Following are 29 T cell receptor beta chains from one sample sequenced in a study of OX40 agonist ivuxolimab in advanced cancers. This table comes from immunoSEQ multiplex PCR, and its TCRdb copy is limited to in-frame clones, with some not included. This sample has nearly 60,000 clones; approximately 88% occur once, and the top ten carry approximately 3.5%. Specimen: CD4+ or CD8+ T cells sorted from blood, collected in a trial of the OX40 agonist ivuxolimab. The receptors shown here come from an adult with an advanced solid tumor such as melanoma, head and neck, liver or kidney cancer.

With regard to this clone: Within the sample, other DNA sequences also encode this same CDR3. The chain has TRBV9 and TRBJ1-2, with 7 bases lining up with TRBD1. The CDR3 runs 14 residues. V lost 3 bases to trimming and J lost 4 bases; unmatched junction nucleotides: 6. CDR1 is SGDLS, CDR2 YYNGEE, per germline. CDR3 sequence (DNA): TGTGCCAGCAGCGCCCTGACAGGGATCTATGGCTACACCTTC. Protein sequence: CASSALTGIYGYTF.

V gene TRBV19 combines with J gene TRBJ1-2, with 8 nucleotides matching TRBD1. With V trimmed by 10 bases and J by 2 bases, 9 bases remained unmatched. This CDR3 comprises 14 residues. Germline CDR1 is LNHDA and CDR2 is SQIVND (reference sequence). This CDR3 is CAILDRGDNYGYTF. For the CDR3, the DNA is TGTGCCATTCTCGACAGGGGAGACAACTATGGCTACACCTTC. Supplemented by reference TRBV19 and TRBJ1-2, the full variable domain reads DGGITQSPKYLFRKEGQNVTLSCEQNLNHDAMYWYRQDPGQGLRLIYYSQIVNDFQKGDIAEGYSVSREKKESFPLTVTSAQKNPTAFYLCAILDRGDNYGYTFGSGTRLTVV.

CDR3 sequence reads: CASSLTSGSYEQYF. CDR3 in DNA: TGTGCCAGCAGCTTGACTAGCGGCTCCTACGAGCAGTACTTC. V is TRBV5-4 and J is TRBJ2-7; 8 bases line up with TRBD2. Germline V gene lookup returns CDR1 SGHNT and CDR2 YYREEE (reference sequence). J lost 0 bases, V lost 1 base, and 0 bases had no gene match. The CDR3 runs 14 residues.

The J gene is TRBJ2-1, the V gene TRBV6-6; 7 bases line up with TRBD2. The V gene end was trimmed by 6 bases and the J gene end by 8 bases; junction bases not matched to a gene: 13. The germline V gene encodes CDR1 MNHNY and CDR2 SVGAGI (reference sequence). The CDR3 sequence is 15 residues long. The CDR3 is CASSHHGLDGDEQFF. The DNA for the CDR3 is TGTGCCAGCAGCCACCACGGACTAGACGGGGATGAGCAGTTCTTC.

The chain joins TRBV28 to TRBJ2-7, with TRBD2 matching 7 bases. Trimming at V came to 10 bases and at J to 5 bases, leaving 14 bases not matched to a gene. Per the germline V gene, CDR1 is MDHEN and CDR2 is SYDVKM. The CDR3 totals 14 residues. This chain's CDR3 is CAISSPGLLNEQYF. As DNA, the CDR3 is TGTGCCATCTCTTCTCCGGGACTATTAAACGAGCAGTACTTC.

This rearrangement joins TRBV29-1 to TRBJ2-5, with D uncertain. The germline V gene has CDR1 SQVTM and CDR2 ANQGSEA. The germline V and J ends were trimmed by 4 bases and 6 bases, with 6 bases remaining between them. The CDR3 spans 10 residues. The CDR3 loop is CSVGAQTQYF. Here the CDR3 DNA reads TGCAGCGTTGGGGCGCAGACCCAGTACTTC.

A note on this clone: The junction departs from the called germline gene at one end, perhaps through a read error. This CDR3 is CASSLQTSGKDF. Written as DNA, the CDR3 is TGTGCCAGCAGCTTGCAGACTAGCGGGAAGGATTTT. The chain uses TRBV5-6 and TRBJ2-3; TRBD2 agrees at 11 bases. This CDR3 has 12 amino acids. Germline V CDR1 and CDR2: SGHDT, YYEEEE.

This chain uses TRBV7-3 with TRBJ2-3; weak D call: TRBD1 (5 bases). V lost 5 bases to trimming and J lost 2 bases, with 14 bases between them. Germline V gene sequence: CDR1 SGHTA, CDR2 FQGTGA. CDR3 length equals 15 residues. The CDR3 loop is CASSRDSVPTDTQYF. The CDR3 coding sequence is TGTGCCAGCAGCCGTGACAGTGTTCCCACAGATACGCAGTATTTT.

V usage is TRBV18 and J usage is TRBJ2-7, with D perhaps TRBD2 (5 bases). Per the germline V gene, CDR1 is KGHSH and CDR2 is LQKENI. Trimming took 3 bases from V and 1 from J, leaving 13 bases between them. This CDR3 spans 15 amino acids. The CDR3 sequence: CASSPPGRGSYEQYF. For the CDR3, the DNA is TGTGCCAGCTCACCCCCCGGCCGGGGATCCTACGAGCAGTACTTC.

This clone was seen just once. The chain has TRBV10-3 and TRBJ2-1; D perhaps matches TRBD2 (6 bases). V was clipped by 5 bases and J by 8 bases, with 16 bases between them. The CDR3 loop spans 14 amino acids. CDR1 ENHRY and CDR2 SYGVKD come from the germline V gene. CDR3 loop: CAISPRDLSDEQFF. The CDR3 nucleotides are TGTGCCATCAGTCCTCGGGACTTATCCGATGAGCAGTTCTTC.

The chain couples TRBV6-1 to TRBJ1-5, with D maybe TRBD1 (6 bases). This CDR3 has 15 amino acids. The V gene's germline CDR1 is MNHNS and CDR2 SASEGT. V lost 3 bases to trimming and J lost 5 bases, with 14 bases between them. The CDR3 sequence: CASSDRRDTDQPQHF. The DNA of the CDR3 is TGTGCCAGCAGTGATCGCCGGGACACCGATCAGCCCCAGCATTTT.

J is TRBJ1-4 and V is TRBV28; 9 bases agree with TRBD1. The V gene end was trimmed by 5 bases and the J gene end by 7 bases; junction bases not matched to a gene: 5. In germline, CDR1 is MDHEN, CDR2 SYDVKM. The CDR3 is made up of 14 amino acids. CDR3 region: CASSPGTGPEKLFF. In DNA, the CDR3 is TGTGCCAGCAGTCCCGGGACAGGGCCTGAAAAACTGTTTTTT.

The chain is built from TRBV6-6 and TRBJ2-7; 12 bases fit TRBD1. Germline-derived CDR1 and CDR2 are MNHNY and SVGAGI (reference sequence). The CDR3 totals 14 residues. V was clipped by 6 bases and J by 6 bases; unmatched bases: 6. This CDR3 is CASRPGQGAGEQYF. The DNA of the CDR3 is TGTGCCAGCAGGCCGGGACAGGGGGCCGGCGAGCAGTACTTC.

The chain uses TRBV21-1 and TRBJ2-1; TRBD1 is the table's D call, not checked against the DNA. TRBV21-1 is a pseudogene. This CDR3 has 23 amino acids. Here the CDR3 DNA reads TGTGCCAGCAGGGGTGTGGGAGTGAATTCCAAGTGGGGACAGGGGCCTCCCTACAATGAGCAGTTCTTC. Its translation: CASRGVGVNSKWGQGPPYNEQFF.

The chain recombines TRBV15 with TRBJ2-3; D ambiguous. V dropped 0 bases and J dropped 2 bases, with 9 bases sitting between them. The CDR3 loop spans 15 amino acids. Germline V gives CDR1 LNHNV, CDR2 YYDKDF (reference sequence). The CDR3, as DNA: TGTGCCACCAGCAGAGATCCCACCCTCACAGATACGCAGTATTTT. Protein sequence: CATSRDPTLTDTQYF.

The chain combines TRBV2 with TRBJ1-2, with a possible D match to TRBD1 (6 bases). CDR1 is SNHLY and CDR2 is FYNNEI in the germline V gene. V shed 4 bases and J shed 4 bases, with 13 bases lying between them. The CDR3 loop spans 14 amino acids. The CDR3: CASSGGRGSYGYTF. The CDR3 nucleotides read TGTGCCAGCAGTGGCGGCAGGGGAAGCTATGGCTACACCTTC.

In nucleotides, the CDR3 is TGTGCCAGTAGTATGCGGCAAAACTCTGGGGCCAACGTCCTGACTTTC. Protein sequence: CASSMRQNSGANVLTF. V usage is TRBV19 and J usage is TRBJ2-6; D is unresolved. Looked up from germline, CDR1 is LNHDA and CDR2 is SQIVND (reference sequence). This CDR3 comprises 16 residues. Trimming cost V 3 bases and J 0 bases, with 9 bases left between them.

The chain has TRBV11-1 and TRBJ2-7; 13 nucleotides align to TRBD2. Germline V lookup: CDR1 SGHAT, CDR2 FQDESV (reference sequence). Unmatched junction bases numbered 16, after V lost 8 bases and J lost 3 bases. This CDR3 spans 18 amino acids. The CDR3 DNA reads TGTGCCAGCTCTTCAACACTAGCGGGAGGGATCGGGGTCTACGAGCAGTACTTC. Translation gives CASSSTLAGGIGVYEQYF. Full variable domain (rest looked up from reference TRBV11-1 and TRBJ2-7): EAEVAQSPRYKITEKSQAVAFWCDPISGHATLYWYRQILGQGPELLVQFQDESVVDDSQLPKDRFSAERLKGVDSTLKIQPAELGDSAMYLCASSSTLAGGIGVYEQYFGPGTRLTVT.

The rearrangement uses TRBV27 and TRBJ1-2, with D tentatively TRBD1 (5 bases). In germline, CDR1 is MNHEY, CDR2 SMNVEV (reference sequence). This CDR3 has 13 residues. The germline V and J ends were trimmed by 3 bases and 7 bases, with 12 bases remaining between them. In DNA form, the CDR3 reads TGTGCCAGCAGTTTCAGAGGGGCAGGTGGCTACACCTTC. Translation gives CASSFRGAGGYTF.

The J gene is TRBJ2-3, the V gene TRBV30; TRBD1 matches 9 bases. The germline CDR1 and CDR2 sequences are GTSNPN and SVGIG (reference sequence). This CDR3 region has 13 residues. V was clipped by 5 bases and J by 5 bases; unmatched bases: 5. This CDR3 reads CAWGTGTGDTQYF. As DNA, the CDR3 is TGTGCCTGGGGGACAGGGACCGGAGATACGCAGTATTTT.

The J gene is TRBJ2-7, the V gene TRBV5-1, with a possible D match to TRBD1 (5 bases). There are 13 residues in the CDR3. Germline loops: CDR1 SGHRS, CDR2 YFSETQ. V lost 1 base to trimming and J lost 4 bases, with 9 bases between them. CDR3 nucleotide sequence: TGCGCCAGCAGCTTGACAGGTGAATACGAGCAGTACTTC. Translation gives CASSLTGEYEQYF.

The chain carries TRBV5-1 and TRBJ2-2; D could derive from TRBD1 or TRBD2 (5 bases each). Trimming removed 0 bases at V and 2 bases at J, with 11 bases between. The CDR3 contains 16 residues. Germline CDR1 and CDR2: SGHRS and YFSETQ. CDR3 DNA sequence: TGCGCCAGCAGCTTGGTCGGGGACCCAAACACCGGGGAGCTGTTTTTT. Translated: CASSLVGDPNTGELFF.

This CDR3 reads CASSQDLGGNGYTF. The CDR3 DNA is TGCGCCAGCAGCCAAGATCTGGGAGGGAATGGCTACACCTTC. The V and J genes are TRBV4-3 and TRBJ1-2; no clear D. Trimming cost V 0 bases and J 6 bases, with 11 bases left between them. This CDR3 is 14 amino acids long. The germline gives CDR1 LGHNA, CDR2 YSLEER.

CDR3 in amino acids: CASSLDDPGNTIYF. As DNA, the CDR3 is TGCGCCAGCAGCTTGGATGACCCTGGAAACACCATATATTTT. The rearrangement links TRBV5-1 to TRBJ1-3, with no clear D. The CDR3 length is 14 residues. V was cut by 0 bases and J by 2 bases, with 6 bases left in between. Germline CDR1 and CDR2: SGHRS and YFSETQ.

The chain links TRBV9 to TRBJ2-5, with D maybe TRBD2 (6 bases). The length of the CDR3 is 16 residues. Germline CDR1 reads SGDLS; CDR2 reads YYNGEE. Trimming left V 0 bases short and J 5 bases short, with 17 bases between. CDR3 amino acids: CASSVVSSGGGETQYF. CDR3 nucleotide sequence: TGTGCCAGCAGCGTAGTATCCAGCGGTGGGGGGGAGACCCAGTACTTC.

The chain is built from TRBV4-1 and TRBJ2-5; unclear D gene. The germline V gene has CDR1 MGHRA and CDR2 YSYEKL. Trimming left V 0 bases short and J 2 bases short, with 7 bases between. This CDR3 comprises 14 residues. This chain's CDR3 is CASSQDQIQETQYF. In DNA form, the CDR3 reads TGCGCCAGCAGCCAAGACCAGATTCAAGAGACCCAGTACTTC.

The chain recombines TRBV6-5 with TRBJ1-4, with a weak D call TRBD1 (5 bases). Trimming took 0 bases from V and 8 from J, leaving 13 bases between them. From germline, CDR1 is MNHEY and CDR2 SVGAGI. This CDR3 has 15 amino acids. CDR3 protein: CASSYSGQGSEKLFF. CDR3 DNA: TGTGCCAGCAGTTACTCGGGTCAGGGAAGCGAAAAACTGTTTTTT.

J is TRBJ2-3 and V is TRBV29-1; 10 bases agree with TRBD2. This CDR3 is 15 amino acids long. Unmatched junction bases numbered 7, after V lost 4 bases and J lost 3 bases. CDR1 is SQVTM and CDR2 is ANQGSEA in the germline V gene. This CDR3 reads CSVGRTSGGTDTQYF. For the CDR3, the DNA is TGCAGCGTTGGTCGGACTAGCGGTGGTACAGATACGCAGTATTTT.

This chain links TRBV27 with TRBJ2-1; the D gene is possibly TRBD2 (5 bases). V lost 5 bases to trimming and J lost 7 bases, with 15 bases between them. The CDR3 consists of 14 residues. CDR1 is MNHEY and CDR2 is SMNVEV in the germline V gene (reference sequence). CDR3 protein: CASSPVRESNEQFF. The CDR3 coding sequence is TGTGCCAGCAGTCCCGTGAGGGAGTCTAATGAGCAGTTCTTC.